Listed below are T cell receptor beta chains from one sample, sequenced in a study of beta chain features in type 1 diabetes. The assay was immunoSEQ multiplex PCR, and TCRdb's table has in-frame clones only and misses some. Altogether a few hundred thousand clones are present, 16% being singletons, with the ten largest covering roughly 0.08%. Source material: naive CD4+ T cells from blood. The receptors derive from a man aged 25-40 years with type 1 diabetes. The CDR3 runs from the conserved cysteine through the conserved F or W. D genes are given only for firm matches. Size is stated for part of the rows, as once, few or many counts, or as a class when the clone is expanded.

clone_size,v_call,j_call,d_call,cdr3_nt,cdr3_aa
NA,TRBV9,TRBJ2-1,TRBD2,TGTGCCAGCAGCGTAGACCCCAGCGGGAGGTACAATGAGCAGTTCTTC,CASSVDPSGRYNEQFF
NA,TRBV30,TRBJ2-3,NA,TGTGCCTGGAGTGATGGGGCTAGCACAGATACGCAGTATTTT,CAWSDGASTDTQYF
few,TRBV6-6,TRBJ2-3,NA,TGTGCCAGCAGTTACATCCGGGGCACAGATACGCAGTATTTT,CASSYIRGTDTQYF
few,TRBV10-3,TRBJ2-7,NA,TGTGCCACCCCGTCCCACGAGCAGTACTTC,CATPSHEQYF
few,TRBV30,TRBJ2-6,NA,TGTGCCTGGAGTGTACTGTCCGCTGGGGTCGGGGCCAACGTCCTGACTTTC,CAWSVLSAGVGANVLTF
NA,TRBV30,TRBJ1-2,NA,TGTGCCTGGAGTCGGGCAGGGAGTCCCCACTATGGCTACACCTTC,CAWSRAGSPHYGYTF
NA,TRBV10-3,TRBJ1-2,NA,TGTGCCATTTGGACCGACTATGGCTACACCTTC,CAIWTDYGYTF
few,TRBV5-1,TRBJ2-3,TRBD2,TGCGCCAGCAGCTGGGGACTAGCGGAAACTAGCACAGATACGCAGTATTTT,CASSWGLAETSTDTQYF
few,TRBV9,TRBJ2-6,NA,TGTGCCAGCAGCGTCGGCGACTCTGGGGCCAACGTCCTGACTTTC,CASSVGDSGANVLTF
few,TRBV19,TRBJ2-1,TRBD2,TGTGCCAGTAGTCTCCCCAGGGACTACCTTTACGGCAATGAGCAGTTCTTC,CASSLPRDYLYGNEQFF
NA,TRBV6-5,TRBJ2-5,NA,TGTGCCAGCAGAAGGGCAGGGAGCCGACAAGAGACCCAGTACTTC,CASRRAGSRQETQYF
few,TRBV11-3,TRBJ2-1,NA,TGTGCCAGCAGCTCCGGACGGTATAATGAGCAGTTCTTC,CASSSGRYNEQFF
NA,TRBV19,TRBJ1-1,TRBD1,TGTGCCAGTAGTAAGGACAGGTGGGACACTGAAGCTTTCTTT,CASSKDRWDTEAFF
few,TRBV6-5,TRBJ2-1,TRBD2,TGTGCCAGCAGTTTACTAGCGGGAGTGGTAAATGAGCAGTTCTTC,CASSLLAGVVNEQFF
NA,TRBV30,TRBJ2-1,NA,TGTGCCTGGAGTGTACAGGGGGGGAACAATGAGCAGTTCTTC,CAWSVQGGNNEQFF
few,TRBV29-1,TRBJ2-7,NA,TGCAGCGTCTTTGTCGGCCCCTCCAGCGAGCAGTACTTC,CSVFVGPSSEQYF
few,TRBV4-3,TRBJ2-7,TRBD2,TGCGCCAGCAGCCACTCGAGCGGGGCCTACGAGCAGTACTTC,CASSHSSGAYEQYF
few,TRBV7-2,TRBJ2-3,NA,TGTGCCAGCAGCTTGGGGCAGGGCACAGATACGCAGTATTTT,CASSLGQGTDTQYF
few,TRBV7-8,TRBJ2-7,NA,TGTGCCAGCAGCTTAGGACACCTACGCTACGAGCAGTACTTC,CASSLGHLRYEQYF
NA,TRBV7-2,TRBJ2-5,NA,TGTGCCAGCAGCTTAGGTGCCGAGACCCAGTACTTC,CASSLGAETQYF
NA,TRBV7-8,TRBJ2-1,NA,TGTGCCAGCAGCTTATTTCCTCCAGACATTCATGAGCAGTTCTTC,CASSLFPPDIHEQFF
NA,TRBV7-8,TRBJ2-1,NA,TGTGCCAGCAGCGTTAGCGGTGGGTGGGGTGAGCAGTTCTTC,CASSVSGGWGEQFF
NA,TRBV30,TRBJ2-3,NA,TGTGCCTGGAACGGCGGCACAGATACGCAGTATTTT,CAWNGGTDTQYF
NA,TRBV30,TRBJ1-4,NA,TGTGCCTGGAGTGTAGAGGCCGAAAAACTGTTTTTT,CAWSVEAEKLFF
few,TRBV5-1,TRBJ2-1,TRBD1,TGCGCCAGCAGCTTGCTCCCCACAGGGGGTGGTTACAATGAGCAGTTCTTC,CASSLLPTGGGYNEQFF
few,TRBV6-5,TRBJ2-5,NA,TGTGCCAGCAGTTATCAGCAGGGAGGGACCCAGTACTTC,CASSYQQGGTQYF
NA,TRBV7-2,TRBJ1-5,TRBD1,TGTGCCAGCAGCCTTGGACAGGGGGCTAATCAGCCCCAGCATTTT,CASSLGQGANQPQHF
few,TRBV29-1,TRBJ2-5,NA,TGCAGCGTTGAGAGACAGAAACAAGAGACCCAGTACTTC,CSVERQKQETQYF
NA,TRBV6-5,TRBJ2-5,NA,TGTGCCAGCAGGCGCTCGGGGACTTTGAAAGAGACCCAGTACTTC,CASRRSGTLKETQYF
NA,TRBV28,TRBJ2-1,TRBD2,TGTGCCAGCAGTCCCATGGGACTAGCGGGAGCCTACAATGAGCAGTTCTTC,CASSPMGLAGAYNEQFF
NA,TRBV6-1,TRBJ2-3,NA,TGTGCCAGCAGTGAAATTCTCCAGTTGACAGATACGCAGTATTTT,CASSEILQLTDTQYF
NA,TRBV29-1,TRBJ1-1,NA,TGCAGCGTTGTTTCCAGGGGATGGGAAACTGAAGCTTTCTTT,CSVVSRGWETEAFF
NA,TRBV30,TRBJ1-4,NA,TGTGCCTGGGGGCAAGGGGTCCTTAATGAAAAACTGTTTTTT,CAWGQGVLNEKLFF
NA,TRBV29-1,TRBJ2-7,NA,TGCAGCGTTGCCCCAGGGAACTCCTACGAGCAGTACTTC,CSVAPGNSYEQYF
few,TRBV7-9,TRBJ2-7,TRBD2,TGTGCCAGCAGCTCAATTGGACTAGCGGACTACGAGCAGTACTTC,CASSSIGLADYEQYF
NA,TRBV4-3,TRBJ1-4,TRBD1,TGCGCCAGCAGCCCGCAGGGGGCGCGGAGTAGTGAAAAACTGTTTTTT,CASSPQGARSSEKLFF
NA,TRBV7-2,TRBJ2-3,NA,TGTGCCAGCAGCTCCGCAGGGCAATGGGATACGCAGTATTTT,CASSSAGQWDTQYF
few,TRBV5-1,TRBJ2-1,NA,TGCGCCAGCAGCTCCACTAGCCTGAACAATGAGCAGTTCTTC,CASSSTSLNNEQFF
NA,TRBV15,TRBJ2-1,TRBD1,TGTGCCACCAGCAGGGGACAGCTTTACAATGAGCAGTTCTTC,CATSRGQLYNEQFF
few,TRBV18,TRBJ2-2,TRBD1,TGTGCCAGCTCGTCCGGGACAGTGATCTCCGGGGAGCTGTTTTTT,CASSSGTVISGELFF
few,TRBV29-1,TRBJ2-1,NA,TGCAGCGTTGAAGAACCCCTATCCTACAATGAGCAGTTCTTC,CSVEEPLSYNEQFF
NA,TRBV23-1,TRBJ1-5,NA,TGCGCCAGCAGTCAATCGGAGACTACCAGCCCGTATAGCAATCAGCCCCAGCATTTT,CASSQSETTSPYSNQPQHF
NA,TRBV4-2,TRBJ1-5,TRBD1,TGTGCCAGCAGCGCAGGGGGTGTTCAGCCCCAGCATTTT,CASSAGGVQPQHF
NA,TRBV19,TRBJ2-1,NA,TGTGCCAGTAGCGGAACCTACAATGAGCAGTTCTTC,CASSGTYNEQFF